Each of the 5 T cell receptor beta chains below was sequenced from the same sample in a study of T-cell memory formation after mild COVID-19. MiXCR, run by TCRdb on the 5' RACE reads, gives a single entry per CDR3 protein. The table lists some 82,000 distinct CDR3 sequences, more than 10% of them singletons. Sequencing input: PBMCs or a T cell subset sorted from them (not recorded which). All receptors come from a man aged 18 to 30 who had mild COVID-19 (a few samples of this study predate the infection). Cell type and time point are not known.

The V gene is TRBV6-5, the J gene TRBJ2-7; 9 bases align to TRBD1. J gave up 6 bases and V 2 bases, and 8 bases lay outside the gene matches. This CDR3 spans 15 amino acids. Germline values: CDR1 MNHEY, CDR2 SVGAGI. DNA for the CDR3: TGTGCCAGCAGTTACGTTGGGACAGGGTCCGTCGAGCAGTACTTC. Translating gives CASSYVGTGSVEQYF.

V usage is TRBV12-5 and J usage is TRBJ2-7, with D possibly TRBD1 on 6 matching bases. Trimming shortened V by 4 bases and J by 2 bases, and 12 bases separated the two germline ends. Germline-derived CDR1 and CDR2 are LGHNT and FRNRAP. This CDR3 contains 14 residues. As DNA, the CDR3 is TGTGCTAGTGGTTCAACCAGGGGCACCTACGAGCAGTACTTC. Translation gives CASGSTRGTYEQYF.

The table lists this clonotype with a few counts. The chain employs TRBV7-2 and TRBJ2-3; D is possibly TRBD2 (5 bases). Germline V lookup: CDR1 SGHTA, CDR2 FQGNSA. The CDR3 contains 13 residues. V was cut by 6 bases and J by 6 bases, with 13 bases left in between. The CDR3 DNA reads TGTGCCAGCAGACGATTGGGCGGGGATACGCAGTATTTT. Translation: CASRRLGGDTQYF.

The V and J genes are TRBV7-7 and TRBJ2-2; D may be TRBD1 (5 bases). V lost 6 bases and J 1 base, leaving 12 bases between the germline ends. The length of the CDR3 is 15 residues. CDR1 is SSHAT and CDR2 is FNYEAQ in the germline V gene (reference sequence). As DNA, the CDR3 is TGTGCCAGCAGTCCGAAGGGGATGAACACCGGGGAGCTGTTTTTT. Translated, it gives CASSPKGMNTGELFF.

The rearrangement links TRBV15 to TRBJ1-5, with unresolved D. Trimming shortened V by 0 bases and J by 5 bases, and 5 bases separated the two germline ends. The CDR3 is made up of 13 amino acids. In germline, CDR1 is LNHNV, CDR2 YYDKDF (reference sequence). The CDR3 protein is CATSRDRYQPQHF. DNA of the CDR3: TGTGCCACCAGCAGAGACAGGTATCAGCCCCAGCATTTT.